Below are 7 T cell receptor beta chains sequenced from a single sample in a study of post-analysis software for immune sequencing data. Prepared TCR beta cDNA libraries contained unique molecular identifiers. TCRdb re-called the PCR reads with MiXCR, one entry per CDR3 protein. The data contain hundreds of thousands of distinct CDR3 sequences, less than 35% of them singletons. Points from the study as a whole: Included in a set of roughly five TRBV segments more frequent in patients than controls were TRBV5-6, TRBV5-1 and TRBV20-1.

For these receptors, no antigen is known. Sequenced: blood. Source of these receptors: a girl aged 10 to 17 with multiple sclerosis.

This chain connects TRBV6-6 to TRBJ2-4; perhaps D is TRBD1 or TRBD2 (6 bases each). The end of the DNA aligns better with TRBJ2-5, so the J call may be wrong. Looked up from germline, CDR1 is MNHNY and CDR2 is SVGAGI (reference sequence). There are 14 residues in the CDR3. The CDR3 sequence: CANSLRGPRETQYF. The CDR3 DNA reads as TGTGCCAACAGCTTACGGGGGCCTCGGGAGACCCAGTACTTC.

The V gene is TRBV28, the J gene TRBJ2-5; D is perhaps TRBD1 (6 bases). The CDR3 totals 15 residues. Trimming pared 2 bases from V and 7 bases from J, leaving 17 bases between. CDR1 MDHEN and CDR2 SYDVKM come from the germline V gene. Here the CDR3 DNA reads TGTGCCAGCAGTTTACAAGGGACACTCGAGGGGACCCAGTACTTC. It specifies CASSLQGTLEGTQYF.

The chain couples TRBV20-1 to TRBJ2-1, with 8 bases lining up with TRBD2. The trim removed 3 bases at V and 5 bases at J, leaving 6 bases unmatched. In germline, CDR1 is DFQATT, CDR2 SNEGSKA (reference sequence). There are 14 residues in the CDR3. CDR3 residues: CSARERGTHNEQFF. Here the CDR3 DNA reads TGCAGTGCTAGGGAGCGGGGGACCCACAATGAGCAGTTCTTC.

In its sample, this clonotype was seen a few times. The chain joins TRBV5-1 to TRBJ1-1, with a weak D call TRBD1 (5 bases). CDR1 is SGHRS, CDR2 YFSETQ, per germline. V was trimmed by 3 bases and J by 4 bases, leaving 22 bases between them. This CDR3 has 17 residues. The CDR3 nucleotides are TGCGCCAGCAGCTCCGGGAAGGGTGGGCAGGGCTTCACTGAAGCTTTCTTT. Protein sequence: CASSSGKGGQGFTEAFF. The variable domain in full, with the rest retrieved from reference TRBV5-1 and TRBJ1-1, is KAGVTQTPRYLIKTRGQQVTLSCSPISGHRSVSWYQQTPGQGLQFLFEYFSETQRNKGNFPGRFSGRQFSNSRSEMNVSTLELGDSALYLCASSSGKGGQGFTEAFFGQGTRLTVV.

The sample holds a few counts of this clonotype. The DNA of the CDR3 is TGTGCCAGCAGCTTAGGTGCTAGACAGGAAAGCTCAGATACGCAGTATTTT. As protein: CASSLGARQESSDTQYF. This chain connects TRBV7-6 to TRBJ2-3; D is possibly TRBD1 (6 bases). V lost 1 base to trimming and J lost 4 bases, with 18 bases between them. The germline CDR1 and CDR2 sequences are SGHVS and FNYEAQ. This CDR3 is 17 amino acids long.

The chain recombines TRBV7-8 with TRBJ2-5; a weak D match, TRBD2 (5 bases). There are 14 residues in the CDR3. V lost 1 base and J 5 bases, leaving 11 bases between the germline ends. CDR1 SGHVS and CDR2 FQNEAQ come from the germline V gene. The CDR3 reads CASSLGRRGETQYF. The CDR3 DNA reads as TGTGCCAGCAGCTTAGGGCGGCGAGGGGAGACCCAGTACTTC.

This clonotype has a handful of counts. The V call is TRBV20-1, the J call TRBJ2-5; TRBD2 matches at 13 bases. The J segment lost 4 bases and the V segment lost 3 bases, leaving 17 bases of the junction unmatched. Germline CDR1 and CDR2: DFQATT and SNEGSKA (reference sequence). CDR3 length equals 19 residues. The CDR3 region has the DNA TGCAGTGCTAGGGAAACTAGCGGGGGGGCCTCGTTACGTGCAGAGACCCAGTACTTC. The encoded protein is CSARETSGGASLRAETQYF.